This T cell receptor beta chain was retrieved from a study of metastatic and nonmetastatic thyroid tumors. Study-level information: Comparison of repertoires was carried out across blood and tumor or nodule tissue from malignant and benign thyroid patients. Study-wide points: TCR beta diversity was reportedly significantly higher in malignant thyroid tumors than benign nodules, in blood and tumor.

Germline-derived CDR1 and CDR2 are MGHRA and YSYEKL. CDR3 size: 17 residues. The V gene lost 1 base and the J gene lost 0 bases, with 13 bases spanning the gap. The entire patient cohort was treatment-naive prior to thyroid surgery. Concerning this clone itself: Its antigen is unknown.

Authors' methods: Between-group CDR3 differences, defined by clinicopathological status, yielded a distant-metastasis classifier for papillary thyroid cancer. TCRdb re-called clones via MiXCR from the PCR reads. The V and J calls here are based on TCRdb, not the publication. The sample has tens of thousands of clones, around 22% seen once. Sequencing was carried out using blood. V and J are TRBV4-1 and TRBJ1-3; tentatively, D is TRBD1 (5 bases). This clonotype was obtained from a female donor with papillary thyroid cancer or a benign thyroid nodule (not recorded which). Some clones in this sample may be carry-over from other donors' samples. CDR3 sequence (DNA): TGCGCCAGCAGCCAAGTGGGGGTGTTCATCTCTGGAAACACCATATATTTT. Its translation is CASSQVGVFISGNTIYF.